This record looks at one T cell receptor beta chain sequence and its context. This sample stems from a study of blood T cell repertoires in COVID-19. On the study more broadly: Sample material is recorded as cDNA or gDNA derived from T cells, B-cell-depleted T cells, or PBMCs.

In the original workflow: Amplification of reference gene primers was used by the study to estimate nucleated cell counts. TCRdb keeps only in-frame clones here, not all; method: immunoSEQ multiplex PCR. V and J calls and clone size are those listed in that table; D and trimming were worked out from the DNA. The data contain about 260,000 clones, approximately 86% of them singletons. The V segment lost 1 base and the J segment 6 bases; nucleotides outside the gene matches: 9. The CDR3 spans 15 residues. Germline CDR1 and CDR2: LGHDT and YNNKEL (reference sequence). J is TRBJ2-7 and V is TRBV3-1 (or the pseudogene TRBV3-2); the match to TRBD2 covers 7 bases. This TCR was recovered from a man aged 25-45 years with active or convalescent COVID-19. Material: peripheral blood. The CDR3 loop is CASSQGTWEGPEQYF. The CDR3 DNA is TGTGCCAGCAGCCAAGGGACTTGGGAGGGCCCCGAGCAGTACTTC.